Below, 9 T cell receptor beta chains from the same sample are listed, as sequenced in a study of blood T cell repertoires in COVID-19. Only in-frame clones appear in the TCRdb table, and some are missing; sequencing was by immunoSEQ multiplex PCR. This table has some 330,000 clones, about 92% appearing once. Specimen: PBMCs or T cells enriched from blood (not recorded which). These receptors were obtained from a woman in her thirties who had recovered from COVID-19.

This chain uses TRBV2 with TRBJ2-1, with unresolved D. Between the trimmed V and J ends, which lost 3 bases and 6 bases, there was a span of 12 bases. Germline loops: CDR1 SNHLY, CDR2 FYNNEI. This CDR3 is 14 amino acids long. The CDR3 reads CASSDGDGANEQFF. The CDR3, as DNA: TGTGCCAGCAGTGATGGTGACGGAGCCAATGAGCAGTTCTTC.

The chain uses TRBV5-1 and TRBJ1-2, with 8 positions matching TRBD1. J gave up 0 bases and V 4 bases, and 17 bases lay outside the gene matches. Germline CDR1 and CDR2: SGHRS and YFSETQ. CDR3 length: 19 amino acids. CDR3 sequence: CASSQTDRGAALANYGYTF. The CDR3 nucleotides read TGCGCCAGCAGCCAAACCGACAGGGGCGCCGCCCTAGCTAACTATGGCTACACCTTC.

The chain links TRBV5-4 to TRBJ2-3, with a weak D call TRBD1 (6 bases). The CDR3 has 14 amino acids. V lost 0 bases and J lost 6, with 11 bases in between. The germline V gene encodes CDR1 SGHNT and CDR2 YYREEE (reference sequence). The CDR3 spells CASSLARGSDTQYF. As DNA, the CDR3 is TGTGCCAGCAGCTTGGCTAGGGGGTCGGATACGCAGTATTTT.

The V call is TRBV28, the J call TRBJ2-5; 10 nucleotides align to TRBD2. The germline gives CDR1 MDHEN, CDR2 SYDVKM. The junction had 4 bases not matched to a gene; V was cut back by 3 bases and J by 3 bases. The CDR3 is 15 residues long. The CDR3 coding sequence is TGTGCCAGCAGTTTTCAGCTAGCGGGGGAAGAGACCCAGTACTTC. Protein product: CASSFQLAGEETQYF.

This chain joins TRBV7-6 and TRBJ1-1, with D maybe TRBD1 (6 bases). In germline, CDR1 is SGHVS, CDR2 FNYEAQ. Trimming took 5 bases from V and 3 from J, leaving 13 bases between them. The CDR3 covers 14 residues. CDR3 in DNA: TGTGCCAGCAGCATCCTAGGGGGGGACACTGAAGCTTTCTTT. This translates into CASSILGGDTEAFF.

The CDR3 reads CASSPPADRGPYNEQFF. For the CDR3, the DNA is TGTGCCAGCAGCCCCCCCGCGGACAGGGGGCCCTACAATGAGCAGTTCTTC. This sequence joins TRBV7-6 and TRBJ2-1; 11 bases are a match to TRBD1. This CDR3 is built from 17 residues. Germline CDR1 is SGHVS and CDR2 is FNYEAQ. The J segment lost 2 bases and the V segment lost 5 bases, leaving 8 bases of the junction unmatched.

The chain links TRBV5-1 to TRBJ1-6; no reliable D call. This CDR3 has 15 amino acids. With 0 bases removed from V and 5 bases from J, the gap between germline ends came to 9 bases. The germline CDR1 and CDR2 sequences are SGHRS and YFSETQ. The CDR3 spells CASSLGANDNSPLHF. CDR3 nucleotides: TGCGCCAGCAGCTTGGGGGCGAATGATAATTCACCCCTCCACTTT.

The gene calls are TRBV25-1 and TRBJ2-1; TRBD1 agrees at 9 bases. This CDR3 contains 18 residues. The ends lost 2 bases at V and 0 bases at J; junction bases unmatched: 8. CDR1 MGHDK and CDR2 SYGVNS come from the germline V gene. The CDR3 bases are TGTGCCAGCAGTGAACCCCACGGGACAGGGAGCTCCTACAATGAGCAGTTCTTC. Residues: CASSEPHGTGSSYNEQFF.

The chain employs TRBV18 and TRBJ2-7; D uncertain. Germline CDR1 KGHSH, CDR2 LQKENI. CDR3 length: 15 amino acids. V was trimmed by 2 bases and J by 4 bases, leaving 15 bases between them. The CDR3 DNA reads TGTGCCAGCTCACCATTCACCGACCTACAGTACGAGCAGTACTTC. This translates into CASSPFTDLQYEQYF.